What follows describes a single TCR beta chain. There are a few counts of this clonotype. This receptor's antigen is unknown. Per-nucleotide qualities are absent, and no much larger clonotype sits a single base away. Library method: RT-PCR. Data came from a NextSeq 550. In TCRdb, the public reads were trimmed at Q25 with fastp and aligned with MiXCR, with productive beta chains retained. Entries that share a CDR3 protein sequence are merged under the most common genes and DNA. The sample yields approximately 430,000 distinct CDR3 sequences; 16% were counted once. The ten largest clones add up to 7.2% of the sample. These data belong to a study of patients and donors after allogeneic stem cell transplantation (dated by TCRdb to between 2020 and 2021). Per the germline V gene (reference sequence), SEHNR is the CDR1 and FQNEAQ is the CDR2. Deletion took 8 bases off V and 1 base off J, with a span of 10 bases between the germline ends. The CDR3 holds 13 amino acids from the cysteine to the phenylalanine. The kept DNA is CDR3 alone, 39 bases in frame from the first base.

The TCR originated in a human donor who was either an allogeneic HSCT recipient or a stem cell or donor lymphocyte infusion donor (not recorded which). It is not recorded whose cells these are; they may come from a transplant donor. The sequencing sample was made of blood, either unsorted or a sorted T cell fraction (not recorded which). Here the chain combines TRBV7-9 and TRBJ2-3, with no confidently assigned D gene. The CDR3 has the sequence CASGRAGTDTQYF. The sequenced DNA is TGTGCCAGCGGAAGGGCCGGCACAGATACGCAGTATTTT.